The next 31 T cell receptor beta chains were all read from a single sample in a study of T cell repertoires in cytomegalovirus infection. Their antigen targets remain unknown. TCRdb reanalysed the reads using MiXCR and keeps one entry per CDR3 protein. Found here are nearly 700,000 distinct CDR3 sequences, 30% to 40% of them singletons; the top ten hold 15% to 20%. The sequences come from cultured PBMCs, collected from culture after CMV antigen stimulation. The receptor set was obtained from a human donor in good health (CMV status not recorded). Some clones in this sample may be carry-over from other donors' samples.

The chain joins TRBV28 to TRBJ2-7; unclear D gene. Germline CDR1 MDHEN, CDR2 SYDVKM. V lost 7 bases to trimming and J lost 1 base, with 8 bases between them. The length of the CDR3 is 12 residues. The CDR3 loop is CASTEDSYEQYF. The CDR3 DNA reads as TGTGCCAGCACCGAGGATTCCTACGAGCAGTACTTC.

V usage is TRBV7-6 and J usage is TRBJ2-7; no clear D gene. The germline V gene encodes CDR1 SGHVS and CDR2 FNYEAQ. The V end was cut by 0 bases, the J end by 2 bases, with 11 bases between. This CDR3 comprises 15 residues. The CDR3 protein is CASSLAPGSTYEQYF. CDR3 nucleotide sequence: TGTGCCAGCAGCTTAGCGCCAGGTAGCACCTACGAGCAGTACTTC.

In its sample, this clonotype was seen a few times. The genes are TRBV2 and TRBJ1-5, with no clear D. The CDR3 length is 13 residues. The V end lost 6 bases, the J end lost 5 bases, and 11 bases lay between the germline ends. Germline CDR1 and CDR2: SNHLY and FYNNEI. The CDR3 reads CASSPGVDQPQHF. CDR3 nucleotides: TGTGCCAGCAGCCCCGGTGTCGATCAGCCCCAGCATTTT.

At least ten counts were recorded for this clonotype. The chain carries TRBV7-8 and TRBJ2-2, with a possible D match to TRBD2 (6 bases). CDR3 length equals 16 residues. The germline gives CDR1 SGHVS, CDR2 FQNEAQ. With 1 base removed from V and 13 bases from J, the gap between germline ends came to 22 bases. The CDR3, as DNA: TGTGCCAGCAGCTTAGATCCCGGGACTTACCGGGGAGGGCTGTTTTTT. This gives the protein CASSLDPGTYRGGLFF. Together with reference TRBV7-8 and TRBJ2-2, the CDR3 gives the full variable domain: GAGVSQSPRYKVAKRGQDVALRCDPISGHVSLFWYQQALGQGPEFLTYFQNEAQLDKSGLPSDRFFAERPEGSVSTLKIQRTQQEDSAVYLCASSLDPGTYRGGLFFGEGSRLTVL.

This clonotype was observed a handful of times. This rearrangement joins TRBV19 to TRBJ2-3; D remains unclear. V lost 7 bases and J lost 4, with 6 bases in between. This CDR3 contains 11 residues. Germline V gene lookup returns CDR1 LNHDA and CDR2 SQIVND (reference sequence). This chain's CDR3 is CASKNADTQYF. The CDR3 nucleotides are TGTGCCAGTAAAAACGCAGATACGCAGTATTTT.

The chain combines TRBV7-9 with TRBJ2-5, with D unclear. This CDR3 contains 15 residues. CDR1 is SEHNR and CDR2 is FQNEAQ in the germline V gene (reference sequence). Trimming pared 4 bases from V and 4 bases from J, leaving 16 bases between. In DNA form, the CDR3 reads TGTGCCAGCAGCTCCGGACCATCATCCACAGAGACCCAGTACTTC. Translation gives CASSSGPSSTETQYF.

The table lists this clonotype with many counts. The V call is TRBV12-3 or TRBV12-4, the J call TRBJ2-7; TRBD2 aligns across 7 bases. V lost 5 bases and J lost 0; bases outside the gene matches: 10. The CDR3 has 16 amino acids. The chain's CDR3 is CASSPDLLALSYEQYF. The CDR3 region has the DNA TGTGCCAGCAGTCCTGACCTACTAGCGCTCTCCTACGAGCAGTACTTC.

This clonotype was seen repeatedly, ten times or more. The CDR3 nucleotides are TGTGCCAGCAGCTTAGAAACAGATATAGATTCACCCCTCCACTTT. This encodes CASSLETDIDSPLHF. The chain has TRBV7-2 and TRBJ1-6; no reliable D call. The germline V gene has CDR1 SGHTA and CDR2 FQGNSA. The CDR3 covers 15 residues. V lost 1 base and J lost 8, with 12 bases in between. The entire variable domain, with the rest obtained from reference TRBV7-2 and TRBJ1-6, is as follows: GAGVSQSPSNKVTEKGKDVELRCDPISGHTALYWYRQSLGQGLEFLIYFQGNSAPDKSGLPSDRFSAERTGGSVSTLTIQRTQQEDSAVYLCASSLETDIDSPLHFGNGTRLTVT.

This clonotype showed up just once. This chain connects TRBV7-6 to TRBJ1-6, with D unresolved. Germline values: CDR1 SGHVS, CDR2 FNYEAQ. V lost 4 bases and J 7 bases, leaving 11 bases between the germline ends. The CDR3 length is 14 residues. The CDR3 nucleotides read TGTGCCAGCAGCTCCGGAACGTTGAATTCACCCCTCCACTTT. This codes for CASSSGTLNSPLHF.

This chain connects TRBV14 to TRBJ1-1; tentatively, D is TRBD1 (5 bases). The germline CDR1 and CDR2 sequences are SGHDN and FVKESK. The CDR3 spans 15 residues. V lost 5 bases and J 4 bases, leaving 17 bases between the germline ends. The CDR3 region has the DNA TGTGCCAGCAGCGTTGACGGGACGCAGGGCACTGAAGCTTTCTTT. Its translation: CASSVDGTQGTEAFF.

This clonotype was picked up many times. The chain joins TRBV7-2 to TRBJ2-1; perhaps TRBD2 as D (5 bases). The CDR3 is 13 amino acids. V was cut by 5 bases and J by 5 bases, with 10 bases left in between. CDR1 and CDR2 (germline): SGHTA, FQGNSA. In DNA, the CDR3 is TGTGCCAGCAGCCGAGCGGCTGACAATGAGCAGTTCTTC. Translated, it gives CASSRAADNEQFF. Supplemented by reference TRBV7-2 and TRBJ2-1, the full variable domain reads GAGVSQSPSNKVTEKGKDVELRCDPISGHTALYWYRQSLGQGLEFLIYFQGNSAPDKSGLPSDRFSAERTGGSVSTLTIQRTQQEDSAVYLCASSRAADNEQFFGPGTRLTVL.

In this sample, this clonotype turned up a few times. The rearrangement joins TRBV28 to TRBJ2-4; maybe TRBD1 (5 bases). V was clipped by 7 bases and J by 0 bases, with 13 bases between them. This CDR3 comprises 15 residues. Germline V gives CDR1 MDHEN, CDR2 SYDVKM. CDR3 protein: CASKQVALAKNIQYF. The DNA of the CDR3 is TGTGCCAGCAAACAGGTGGCCTTAGCCAAAAACATTCAGTACTTC. Supplemented by reference TRBV28 and TRBJ2-4, the full variable domain reads DVKVTQSSRYLVKRTGEKVFLECVQDMDHENMFWYRQDPGLGLRLIYFSYDVKMKEKGDIPEGYSVSREKKERFSLILESASTNQTSMYLCASKQVALAKNIQYFGAGTRLSVL.

This clonotype has just a few counts. The V and J genes are TRBV5-4 and TRBJ2-5; D is undetermined. Germline-derived CDR1 and CDR2 are SGHNT and YYREEE (reference sequence). Trimming stripped 4 bases from V and 5 bases from J, with 9 bases between. The CDR3 length is 12 residues. CDR3 in amino acids: CASSPGPETQYF. The CDR3 region has the DNA TGTGCCAGCAGCCCCGGACCTGAGACCCAGTACTTC.

This clonotype was picked up many times. The CDR3 here is CAVGRAYEQYF. For the CDR3, the DNA is TGTGCCGTAGGAAGAGCCTACGAGCAGTACTTC. The rearrangement uses TRBV10-3 and TRBJ2-7; D remains unclear. In germline, CDR1 is ENHRY, CDR2 SYGVKD. This CDR3 region has 11 residues. V lost 11 bases, J lost 2 bases, and 10 bases lay in between.

This clonotype was seen once. A much larger clonotype is one base distant, so this may be a read error. The V call is TRBV7-2, the J call TRBJ2-3; 7 bases map to TRBD2. Germline CDR1 and CDR2: SGHTA and FQGNSA. With 11 bases clipped from V and 4 bases from J, the junction kept 12 bases outside the gene matches. The CDR3 consists of 14 residues. CDR3 coding DNA: TGTGCCGGCCAGCGGGGAGGTGTTCCAGATACGCAGTATTTT. Its translation is CAGQRGGVPDTQYF.

In this sample, this clonotype turned up many times. This chain connects TRBV7-2 to TRBJ1-1; D remains unclear. The CDR3 sequence is 13 residues long. V was trimmed by 1 base and J by 4 bases, leaving 7 bases between them. Germline V CDR1 and CDR2: SGHTA, FQGNSA. In DNA form, the CDR3 reads TGTGCCAGCAGCTTAGGAATGGGCACTGAAGCTTTCTTT. Amino acid sequence: CASSLGMGTEAFF. The variable domain in full, completed from reference TRBV7-2 and TRBJ1-1, reads GAGVSQSPSNKVTEKGKDVELRCDPISGHTALYWYRQSLGQGLEFLIYFQGNSAPDKSGLPSDRFSAERTGGSVSTLTIQRTQQEDSAVYLCASSLGMGTEAFFGQGTRLTVV.

This chain links TRBV7-8 with TRBJ2-2; no firm D call. Germline CDR1 is SGHVS and CDR2 is FQNEAQ. This CDR3 spans 13 amino acids. The germline V and J ends were trimmed by 6 bases and 7 bases, with 12 bases remaining between them. The CDR3: CASSALLGGELFF. The CDR3 nucleotides read TGTGCCAGCAGTGCCCTCTTAGGCGGGGAGCTGTTTTTT.

This clonotype was counted ten times or more. This rearrangement joins TRBV7-2 to TRBJ2-5; TRBD2 agrees at 10 bases. The V segment lost 5 bases and the J segment 4 bases; nucleotides outside the gene matches: 10. The germline V gene has CDR1 SGHTA and CDR2 FQGNSA. The CDR3 totals 16 residues. CDR3 DNA: TGTGCCAGCAGCCCTAGGGGAGCGGGGGGGTCAGAGACCCAGTACTTC. Translation gives CASSPRGAGGSETQYF.

The chain recombines TRBV5-1 with TRBJ1-2, with D unresolved. Germline CDR1 and CDR2: SGHRS and YFSETQ. V was pared by 2 bases and J by 1 base, with 9 bases between. This CDR3 is 14 amino acids long. The chain's CDR3 is CASSFGSGNYGYTF. The CDR3 coding sequence is TGCGCCAGCAGCTTCGGGTCTGGTAACTATGGCTACACCTTC.

The chain employs TRBV4-3 and TRBJ1-2; the D is unclear. V lost 1 base and J lost 0, with 6 bases in between. Germline V gene sequence: CDR1 LGHNA, CDR2 YSLEER. CDR3 length: 14 amino acids. The CDR3 region is CASSQVPTNYGYTF. CDR3 DNA sequence: TGCGCCAGCAGCCAAGTCCCGACTAACTATGGCTACACCTTC.

About this clonotype itself: The conserved phenylalanine or tryptophan normally closing the CDR3 is absent here, so this likely arose from a read error. The DNA is omitted, as the CDR3 cannot be located on it reliably, and the CDR3 follows TCRdb's listing. The chain has TRBV7-6 and TRBJ2-2; the DNA was not used to check the table's D call, TRBD1. Germline V gene sequence: CDR1 SGHVS, CDR2 FNYEAQ. The CDR3 is 15 residues long, counting both termini. The CDR3 spells CASSHRTPGNRGAVV.

The table lists this clonotype with many counts. The chain uses TRBV7-2 and TRBJ2-3, with a possible D match to TRBD1 (6 bases). Germline CDR1 SGHTA, CDR2 FQGNSA. V lost 6 bases and J lost 2, with 15 bases in between. The CDR3 is 15 residues long. The CDR3 is CASRVQGHPTDTQYF. The CDR3 DNA sequence: TGTGCCAGCAGGGTACAGGGACATCCCACAGATACGCAGTATTTT. The full variable domain, in which reference TRBV7-2 and TRBJ2-3 provide the parts outside the CDR3, is GAGVSQSPSNKVTEKGKDVELRCDPISGHTALYWYRQSLGQGLEFLIYFQGNSAPDKSGLPSDRFSAERTGGSVSTLTIQRTQQEDSAVYLCASRVQGHPTDTQYFGPGTRLTVL.

This clonotype was counted only a few times. The chain links TRBV5-4 to TRBJ1-1; TRBD1 agrees at 8 bases. Trimming removed 4 bases from V and 5 bases from J; junction bases left unmatched: 4. Germline V lookup: CDR1 SGHNT, CDR2 YYREEE (reference sequence). The length of the CDR3 is 13 residues. CDR3 sequence reads: CASSPRTGTEAFF. The DNA of the CDR3 is TGTGCCAGCAGCCCTAGGACAGGGACTGAAGCTTTCTTT.

The J gene is TRBJ2-1, the V gene TRBV2, with unresolved D. From germline, CDR1 is SNHLY and CDR2 FYNNEI. Trimming pared 1 base from V and 8 bases from J, leaving 9 bases between. The CDR3 has 13 residues. CDR3 sequence: CASSEDREDEQFF. CDR3 coding DNA: TGTGCCAGCAGTGAAGATAGGGAAGATGAGCAGTTCTTC.

This clonotype was observed many times. The chain recombines TRBV7-6 with TRBJ1-4; perhaps TRBD1 as D (5 bases). CDR3 length: 17 residues. V was shortened by 0 bases and J by 8 bases, with 19 bases between the two germline ends. The V gene's germline CDR1 is SGHVS and CDR2 FNYEAQ. Written as DNA, the CDR3 is TGTGCCAGCAGCTTAGCGCGAGAGGGTCTAGGGGCAGAAAAACTGTTTTTT. Amino acid sequence: CASSLAREGLGAEKLFF.

This clonotype was counted between two and nine times. The chain joins TRBV7-2 to TRBJ1-1; possibly TRBD1 for D (5 bases). CDR1 is SGHTA, CDR2 FQGNSA, per germline. The CDR3 is made up of 14 amino acids. The V and J ends lost 2 bases and 8 bases respectively, with 15 bases between them. CDR3 bases: TGTGCCAGCAGCTTACAACCGACAGCGTGGGAAGCTTTCTTT. Its protein is CASSLQPTAWEAFF.

The gene calls are TRBV27 and TRBJ2-3, with D unresolved. The CDR3 runs to 14 residues. Germline-derived CDR1 and CDR2 are MNHEY and SMNVEV (reference sequence). The germline V and J ends were trimmed by 2 bases and 5 bases, with 11 bases remaining between them. CDR3 sequence reads: CASSLLNGEDTQYF. The CDR3 DNA sequence: TGTGCCAGCAGTTTACTGAATGGAGAAGATACGCAGTATTTT.

This clonotype was observed a handful of times. V and J are TRBV2 and TRBJ2-5; TRBD1 matches at 7 bases. V shed 5 bases and J 2 bases; nucleotides not matched to a gene: 14. The CDR3 has 17 residues. The germline V gene has CDR1 SNHLY and CDR2 FYNNEI. Here the CDR3 reads CASSQTPPGQPQETQYF. The DNA of the CDR3 is TGTGCCAGCAGTCAAACCCCCCCGGGACAGCCACAAGAGACCCAGTACTTC.

J is TRBJ2-5 and V is TRBV7-8, with a possible D match to TRBD2 (5 bases). The V gene lost 2 bases and the J gene lost 2 bases, with 12 bases spanning the gap. Per the germline V gene, CDR1 is SGHVS and CDR2 is FQNEAQ. The length of the CDR3 is 15 residues. The CDR3 reads CASSLIVWRQETQYF. The CDR3 DNA is TGTGCCAGCAGCTTAATAGTGTGGAGGCAAGAGACCCAGTACTTC.

The V call is TRBV19, the J call TRBJ1-6; perhaps TRBD1 as D (5 bases). This CDR3 region has 12 residues. From germline, CDR1 is LNHDA and CDR2 SQIVND (reference sequence). Trimming cost V 10 bases and J 12 bases, with 16 bases left between them. CDR3 residues: CATGAGVLPLHF. CDR3 sequence (DNA): TGTGCCACCGGGGCGGGGGTATTACCCCTCCACTTT.

This clonotype was seen many times. This chain uses TRBV7-6 with TRBJ2-2; TRBD1 matches 8 bases. The germline V gene encodes CDR1 SGHVS and CDR2 FNYEAQ. Germline trimming cut 5 bases from V and 2 bases from J; bases unmatched to any gene: 7. This CDR3 spans 16 amino acids. The CDR3: CASSPRTGLNTGELFF. The CDR3 DNA sequence: TGTGCCAGCAGCCCGAGGACAGGGCTAAACACCGGGGAGCTGTTTTTT.